These 31 T cell receptor beta chains share one sample of origin, sequenced in a study of T cells in Graves' hyperthyroidism and ophthalmopathy. Researchers took RNA transcripts and amplified the TCR beta CDR3 regions from them. The study used the HTBI primer set for a first-round RT-PCR of the TCR CDR3. TCRdb reprocessed the multiplex PCR reads via MiXCR and lists one record per CDR3 protein. The sample holds some 770,000 distinct CDR3 sequences, 16% seen once. The sequenced material came from blood. All receptors derive from a man between 18 and 35 years old with Graves' hyperthyroidism.

This clonotype appeared a few times. The chain joins TRBV9 to TRBJ2-1; 14 nucleotides align to TRBD2. The CDR3 length is 15 residues. Germline V gene sequence: CDR1 SGDLS, CDR2 YYNGEE. With 1 base clipped from V and 10 bases from J, the junction kept 4 bases outside the gene matches. The CDR3 spells CASSVRLAGGGEQFF. CDR3 nucleotide sequence: TGTGCCAGCAGCGTAAGACTAGCGGGAGGGGGGGAGCAGTTCTTC.

This clonotype was detected only a few times. This sequence joins TRBV29-1 and TRBJ1-2; no reliable D call. This CDR3 has 12 residues. From germline, CDR1 is SQVTM and CDR2 ANQGSEA. The V and J ends lost 5 bases and 0 bases respectively, with 7 bases between them. The CDR3 is CSVSEANYGYTF. As DNA, the CDR3 is TGCAGCGTTTCGGAAGCTAACTATGGCTACACCTTC.

This clonotype turned up a few times. The rearrangement links TRBV7-9 to TRBJ2-3; unclear D gene. In germline, CDR1 is SEHNR, CDR2 FQNEAQ (reference sequence). This CDR3 is 13 amino acids long. V lost 4 bases, J lost 4 bases, and 9 bases lay in between. In nucleotides, the CDR3 is TGTGCCAGCAGCTCCCGACCCCCAGATACGCAGTATTTT. Translating it yields CASSSRPPDTQYF.

This clonotype was observed at least ten times. The genes are TRBV2 and TRBJ1-1; no reliable D call. The CDR3 covers 12 residues. CDR1 is SNHLY and CDR2 is FYNNEI in the germline V gene. V was pared by 7 bases and J by 7 bases, with 13 bases between. In nucleotides, the CDR3 is TGTGCCAGCATTTTGACACTATTTGAAGCTTTCTTT. Its translation: CASILTLFEAFF.

The genes are TRBV14 and TRBJ2-7; weak D call: TRBD1 (6 bases). The V and J ends lost 5 bases and 3 bases respectively, with 14 bases between them. Germline V CDR1 and CDR2: SGHDN, FVKESK. This CDR3 is built from 14 residues. Here the CDR3 DNA reads TGTGCCAGCAGCGGATGGACAGACCGCTACGAGCAGTACTTC. The encoded protein is CASSGWTDRYEQYF.

The V and J genes are TRBV7-2 and TRBJ1-2; D not certain. The V gene lost 0 bases and the J gene lost 4 bases, with 15 bases spanning the gap. The CDR3 is 16 amino acids. Germline V lookup: CDR1 SGHTA, CDR2 FQGNSA. This CDR3 reads CASSLAPTGLGYGYTF. For the CDR3, the DNA is TGTGCCAGCAGCTTAGCCCCGACGGGCCTGGGCTATGGCTACACCTTC.

The sample holds a few counts of this clonotype. The genes are TRBV27 and TRBJ2-7, with D uncertain. The CDR3 contains 14 residues. Germline-derived CDR1 and CDR2 are MNHEY and SMNVEV (reference sequence). Trimming took off 1 base at V and 1 base at J, with 8 bases between the two ends. The CDR3 loop reads CASSLWARSYEQYF. DNA of the CDR3: TGTGCCAGCAGTTTATGGGCCAGATCCTACGAGCAGTACTTC.

This clonotype was seen many times. The chain is built from TRBV12-3 or TRBV12-4 and TRBJ2-3, with D perhaps matching TRBD1 (5 bases). The CDR3 is 14 residues long. V lost 2 bases, J lost 5 bases, and 11 bases lay in between. CDR3 sequence (DNA): TGTGCCAGCAGTTTACAAGGGGTCGGAGATACGCAGTATTTT. This encodes CASSLQGVGDTQYF.

In this sample, this clonotype turned up many times. This chain links TRBV6-5 with TRBJ2-7; no firm D call. V shed 0 bases and J shed 0 bases, with 15 bases lying between them. The CDR3 runs to 17 residues. The germline V gene has CDR1 MNHEY and CDR2 SVGAGI. The CDR3 reads CASSYSLQAPVSYEQYF. DNA of the CDR3: TGTGCCAGCAGTTACTCCCTCCAGGCGCCCGTCTCCTACGAGCAGTACTTC.

This clonotype has a handful of counts. V and J are TRBV28 and TRBJ1-1; maybe TRBD1 (6 bases). This CDR3 region has 15 residues. CDR1 and CDR2 (germline): MDHEN, SYDVKM. V was trimmed by 4 bases and J by 6 bases, leaving 18 bases between them. CDR3 residues: CASSYLNRARAEAFF. The CDR3 DNA reads TGTGCCAGCAGTTACCTTAACAGGGCGAGAGCTGAAGCTTTCTTT.

This clonotype was detected many times. The chain combines TRBV3-1 with TRBJ2-3; D call uncertain. The CDR3 has 14 residues. V was shortened by 2 bases and J by 3 bases, with 9 bases between the two germline ends. Germline CDR1 and CDR2: LGHDT and YNNKEL (reference sequence). CDR3 coding DNA: TGTGCCAGCAGCCAACTGACAAGTACAGATACGCAGTATTTT. It is translated as CASSQLTSTDTQYF.

This clonotype was observed a few times. This chain connects TRBV20-1 to TRBJ2-2; TRBD2 aligns across 11 bases. Trimming cost V 2 bases and J 7 bases; bases outside gene matches: 6. The CDR3 is 15 residues long. Germline assignment: CDR1 DFQATT and CDR2 SNEGSKA (reference sequence). CDR3 loop: CSARTSGRRSGELFF. In DNA, the CDR3 is TGCAGTGCTAGAACTAGCGGGAGACGTAGCGGGGAGCTGTTTTTT.

In this sample, this clonotype turned up many times. V gene TRBV11-2 combines with J gene TRBJ2-5, with 9 bases lining up with TRBD2. Per the germline V gene, CDR1 is SGHAT and CDR2 is FQNNGV. After removal of 1 base from V and 5 bases from J, the junction contained 8 bases not matched to a gene. The CDR3 extends over 16 amino acids. The CDR3 loop reads CASSLAAGGGKETQYF. CDR3 sequence (DNA): TGTGCCAGCAGCTTAGCGGCGGGAGGGGGCAAGGAGACCCAGTACTTC.

In regard to this clonotype: This may come from a read error, since a much larger clone is one base off. The gene calls are TRBV20-1 and TRBJ2-7; D gene ambiguous. The CDR3 has 15 amino acids. V lost 5 bases to trimming and J lost 2 bases, with 19 bases between them. In germline, CDR1 is DFQATT, CDR2 SNEGSKA (reference sequence). CDR3 coding DNA: TGCAGTGCTGGGCGAACCACAGACCCCCCCTACGAGCAGTACTTC. Its protein is CSAGRTTDPPYEQYF.

This clonotype was counted between two and nine times. V gene TRBV5-1 combines with J gene TRBJ2-1; D may be TRBD1 (6 bases). CDR3 length: 14 residues. The V end was cut by 5 bases, the J end by 4 bases, with 13 bases between. CDR1 SGHRS and CDR2 YFSETQ come from the germline V gene. The CDR3 region is CASSDQGLYNEQFF. The CDR3 nucleotides are TGCGCCAGCAGTGATCAGGGGCTATACAATGAGCAGTTCTTC.

This clonotype turned up a few times. The chain carries TRBV25-1 and TRBJ2-7; weak D call: TRBD2 (6 bases). V was trimmed by 1 base and J by 4 bases, leaving 11 bases between them. The V gene's germline CDR1 is MGHDK and CDR2 SYGVNS. The CDR3 length is 14 residues. CDR3 sequence reads: CASSEFGGRYEQYF. The CDR3 nucleotides read TGTGCCAGCAGTGAATTCGGAGGGCGGTACGAGCAGTACTTC.

This clonotype was observed at least ten times. This chain uses TRBV11-2 with TRBJ2-7, with 9 bases aligning to TRBD1. Germline-derived CDR1 and CDR2 are SGHAT and FQNNGV. V was clipped by 6 bases and J by 3 bases; unmatched bases: 9. The CDR3 has 15 residues. This chain's CDR3 is CASREPGQGGYEQYF. CDR3 coding DNA: TGTGCCAGCAGGGAACCGGGACAGGGAGGCTACGAGCAGTACTTC. The variable domain in full, with the rest retrieved from reference TRBV11-2 and TRBJ2-7, is EAGVAQSPRYKIIEKRQSVAFWCNPISGHATLYWYQQILGQGPKLLIQFQNNGVVDDSQLPKDRFSAERLKGVDSTLKIQPAKLEDSAVYLCASREPGQGGYEQYFGPGTRLTVT.

This clonotype was seen repeatedly, ten times or more. This chain connects TRBV2 to TRBJ2-1; 9 bases line up with TRBD2. CDR1 is SNHLY and CDR2 is FYNNEI in the germline V gene. The CDR3 contains 16 residues. With V trimmed by 6 bases and J by 8 bases, 14 bases remained unmatched. DNA of the CDR3: TGTGCCAGCAGAGCCAGGACTAGCGCTACCGTCGATGAGCAGTTCTTC. This translates into CASRARTSATVDEQFF.

This clonotype was recorded many times. The rearrangement joins TRBV18 to TRBJ2-3; D is unclear. CDR3 length equals 16 residues. Germline loops: CDR1 KGHSH, CDR2 LQKENI. V gave up 3 bases and J gave up 8 bases, with 21 bases separating them. CDR3 bases: TGTGCCAGCTCACCCCCCTCGAGCCCAAGAGGACGTACGCAGTATTTT. Translated, it gives CASSPPSSPRGRTQYF.

This clonotype came up a few times. The chain uses TRBV3-1 and TRBJ2-5; possible D gene TRBD2, 5 bases. The CDR3 length is 14 residues. V dropped 2 bases and J dropped 7 bases, with 14 bases sitting between them. CDR1 is LGHDT, CDR2 YNNKEL, per germline (reference sequence). Written as DNA, the CDR3 is TGTGCCAGCAGCCAAAACTGGGAGCCAGGGACCCAGTACTTC. It yields the protein CASSQNWEPGTQYF.

V and J are TRBV7-3 and TRBJ1-1, with TRBD1 as a possible D gene (5 bases). The CDR3 has 14 residues. Between the trimmed V and J ends, which lost 4 bases and 1 base, there was a span of 10 bases. Looked up from germline, CDR1 is SGHTA and CDR2 is FQGTGA. CDR3 nucleotide sequence: TGTGCCAGCAGCTGGGGGGAGGCGAACACTGAAGCTTTCTTT. Protein product: CASSWGEANTEAFF.

Many counts were recorded for this clonotype. This chain connects TRBV27 to TRBJ2-5, with TRBD2 as a possible D gene (6 bases). The germline V gene encodes CDR1 MNHEY and CDR2 SMNVEV (reference sequence). The ends were cut back, 6 bases at V and 5 bases at J, with 19 bases in the middle. The CDR3 length is 15 residues. CDR3 nucleotides: TGTGCCAGCAGACCGACCGGGACTCCACGGGAGACCCAGTACTTC. Translation: CASRPTGTPRETQYF.

The sample holds a few counts of this clonotype. This rearrangement joins TRBV2 to TRBJ1-1; 7 bases line up with TRBD1. The junction had 8 bases not matched to a gene; V was cut back by 0 bases and J by 1 base. The length of the CDR3 is 17 residues. From germline, CDR1 is SNHLY and CDR2 FYNNEI. The DNA of the CDR3 is TGTGCCAGCAGTGAAGCGAGAACAGGGGTAGGGAACACTGAAGCTTTCTTT. It translates to CASSEARTGVGNTEAFF.

This sequence joins TRBV27 and TRBJ2-2, with a possible D match to TRBD2 (5 bases). This CDR3 has 15 amino acids. Trimming shortened V by 3 bases and J by 4 bases, and 12 bases separated the two germline ends. Germline CDR1 reads MNHEY; CDR2 reads SMNVEV (reference sequence). Here the CDR3 DNA reads TGTGCCAGCAGTTTCACTAGTTCGGCCACCGGGGAGCTGTTTTTT. It is translated as CASSFTSSATGELFF.

Many counts were recorded for this clonotype. V usage is TRBV7-2 and J usage is TRBJ1-5; 9 positions agree with TRBD1. J lost 9 bases, V lost 4 bases, and 7 bases had no gene match. The CDR3 consists of 14 residues. Germline V lookup: CDR1 SGHTA, CDR2 FQGNSA. The CDR3 sequence is CASSSPGQGSPQHF. Here the CDR3 DNA reads TGTGCCAGCAGCTCACCGGGACAGGGTTCGCCCCAGCATTTT.

The table lists this clonotype with many counts. The chain recombines TRBV3-1 with TRBJ2-5; 14 positions agree with TRBD2. Germline CDR1 reads LGHDT; CDR2 reads YNNKEL (reference sequence). Trimming removed 4 bases from V and 6 bases from J; junction bases left unmatched: 7. The CDR3 has 16 amino acids. The CDR3 bases are TGTGCCAGCAGCCTCTGGACTAGCGGGAGGCCAAAGACCCAGTACTTC. It translates to CASSLWTSGRPKTQYF.

In this sample, this clonotype turned up many times. This rearrangement joins TRBV24-1 to TRBJ2-3; TRBD1 matches 7 bases. J lost 1 base, V lost 4 bases, and 4 bases had no gene match. The CDR3 totals 15 residues. Germline-derived CDR1 and CDR2 are KGHDR and SFDVKD. The CDR3 nucleotides read TGTGCCACCAGTGAGAGGGACAGTGGCACAGATACGCAGTATTTT. Translated, it gives CATSERDSGTDTQYF.

This clonotype was seen more than once but under ten times. The chain is built from TRBV12-3 or TRBV12-4 and TRBJ2-1; D might be TRBD2 (6 bases). V shed 3 bases and J shed 6 bases, with 18 bases lying between them. The CDR3 length is 16 residues. The CDR3 DNA is TGTGCCAGCAGTTTTCGGTTAGCGGACGGGGGCAATGAGCAGTTCTTC. This sequence encodes CASSFRLADGGNEQFF.

The rearrangement joins TRBV27 to TRBJ2-7; 7 nucleotides match TRBD2. Germline-derived CDR1 and CDR2 are MNHEY and SMNVEV (reference sequence). CDR3 length: 14 residues. V shed 8 bases, J shed 0 bases, and the junction held 7 bases outside the gene matches. The CDR3 sequence: CASGRAGDSYEQYF. In DNA, the CDR3 is TGTGCCAGCGGCCGGGCGGGGGACTCCTACGAGCAGTACTTC.

This clonotype has at least ten counts. This sequence joins TRBV28 and TRBJ1-1; TRBD1 is a possible D gene (6 bases). V dropped 5 bases and J dropped 0 bases, with 22 bases sitting between them. The CDR3 sequence is 18 residues long. Germline V gene lookup returns CDR1 MDHEN and CDR2 SYDVKM. CDR3 amino acids: CASSPPWTVTAMNTEAFF. The CDR3, as DNA: TGTGCCAGCAGTCCCCCTTGGACAGTCACTGCAATGAACACTGAAGCTTTCTTT.

This clonotype came up once. The gene calls are TRBV6-2 or TRBV6-3 and TRBJ1-4; D possibly corresponds to TRBD1 (5 bases). CDR1 is MNHEY, CDR2 SVGEGT, per germline. The CDR3 spans 14 residues. The V and J ends lost 2 bases and 8 bases respectively, with 12 bases between them. CDR3 protein: CASSYGGSGEKLFF. In DNA, the CDR3 is TGTGCCAGCAGTTACGGGGGTTCCGGCGAAAAACTGTTTTTT.